Reported below is one T cell receptor (beta chain). Its cognate antigen is unknown. The germline V gene has CDR1 ENHRY and CDR2 SYGVKD. V gave up 8 bases and J gave up 0 bases, with 8 bases separating them. The CDR3 spans 13 residues. These data belong to a study of CD8+CD57+ T cells in acquired aplastic anemia. Regarding the study as a whole: Patients and controls shared 25 to 35 CD8+ CDR3 sequences, which appeared highly expressed in patients and within their immunodominant clones.

Whoever was chosen for sequencing had shown CD8+CD57+ cell expansion by flow cytometry. Therapy had not been given to patients before blood sampling. The template for TCR beta VDJ and CDR3 sequence profiling was genomic DNA. MiXCR, run by TCRdb on the reads, gives a single entry per CDR3 protein. The table lists some 170,000 distinct CDR3 sequences, around 48% of them singletons. The V and J genes are TRBV10-3 and TRBJ2-1; D gene unclear. The sequence was collected from a human donor with aplastic anemia. The sequencing sample was made of sorted CD4+, CD8+, or CD8+CD57+ T cells (not recorded which) from PBMCs. CDR3 sequence reads: CAISESSYNEQFF. CDR3 coding DNA: TGTGCCATCTCGGAAAGCTCCTACAATGAGCAGTTCTTC.